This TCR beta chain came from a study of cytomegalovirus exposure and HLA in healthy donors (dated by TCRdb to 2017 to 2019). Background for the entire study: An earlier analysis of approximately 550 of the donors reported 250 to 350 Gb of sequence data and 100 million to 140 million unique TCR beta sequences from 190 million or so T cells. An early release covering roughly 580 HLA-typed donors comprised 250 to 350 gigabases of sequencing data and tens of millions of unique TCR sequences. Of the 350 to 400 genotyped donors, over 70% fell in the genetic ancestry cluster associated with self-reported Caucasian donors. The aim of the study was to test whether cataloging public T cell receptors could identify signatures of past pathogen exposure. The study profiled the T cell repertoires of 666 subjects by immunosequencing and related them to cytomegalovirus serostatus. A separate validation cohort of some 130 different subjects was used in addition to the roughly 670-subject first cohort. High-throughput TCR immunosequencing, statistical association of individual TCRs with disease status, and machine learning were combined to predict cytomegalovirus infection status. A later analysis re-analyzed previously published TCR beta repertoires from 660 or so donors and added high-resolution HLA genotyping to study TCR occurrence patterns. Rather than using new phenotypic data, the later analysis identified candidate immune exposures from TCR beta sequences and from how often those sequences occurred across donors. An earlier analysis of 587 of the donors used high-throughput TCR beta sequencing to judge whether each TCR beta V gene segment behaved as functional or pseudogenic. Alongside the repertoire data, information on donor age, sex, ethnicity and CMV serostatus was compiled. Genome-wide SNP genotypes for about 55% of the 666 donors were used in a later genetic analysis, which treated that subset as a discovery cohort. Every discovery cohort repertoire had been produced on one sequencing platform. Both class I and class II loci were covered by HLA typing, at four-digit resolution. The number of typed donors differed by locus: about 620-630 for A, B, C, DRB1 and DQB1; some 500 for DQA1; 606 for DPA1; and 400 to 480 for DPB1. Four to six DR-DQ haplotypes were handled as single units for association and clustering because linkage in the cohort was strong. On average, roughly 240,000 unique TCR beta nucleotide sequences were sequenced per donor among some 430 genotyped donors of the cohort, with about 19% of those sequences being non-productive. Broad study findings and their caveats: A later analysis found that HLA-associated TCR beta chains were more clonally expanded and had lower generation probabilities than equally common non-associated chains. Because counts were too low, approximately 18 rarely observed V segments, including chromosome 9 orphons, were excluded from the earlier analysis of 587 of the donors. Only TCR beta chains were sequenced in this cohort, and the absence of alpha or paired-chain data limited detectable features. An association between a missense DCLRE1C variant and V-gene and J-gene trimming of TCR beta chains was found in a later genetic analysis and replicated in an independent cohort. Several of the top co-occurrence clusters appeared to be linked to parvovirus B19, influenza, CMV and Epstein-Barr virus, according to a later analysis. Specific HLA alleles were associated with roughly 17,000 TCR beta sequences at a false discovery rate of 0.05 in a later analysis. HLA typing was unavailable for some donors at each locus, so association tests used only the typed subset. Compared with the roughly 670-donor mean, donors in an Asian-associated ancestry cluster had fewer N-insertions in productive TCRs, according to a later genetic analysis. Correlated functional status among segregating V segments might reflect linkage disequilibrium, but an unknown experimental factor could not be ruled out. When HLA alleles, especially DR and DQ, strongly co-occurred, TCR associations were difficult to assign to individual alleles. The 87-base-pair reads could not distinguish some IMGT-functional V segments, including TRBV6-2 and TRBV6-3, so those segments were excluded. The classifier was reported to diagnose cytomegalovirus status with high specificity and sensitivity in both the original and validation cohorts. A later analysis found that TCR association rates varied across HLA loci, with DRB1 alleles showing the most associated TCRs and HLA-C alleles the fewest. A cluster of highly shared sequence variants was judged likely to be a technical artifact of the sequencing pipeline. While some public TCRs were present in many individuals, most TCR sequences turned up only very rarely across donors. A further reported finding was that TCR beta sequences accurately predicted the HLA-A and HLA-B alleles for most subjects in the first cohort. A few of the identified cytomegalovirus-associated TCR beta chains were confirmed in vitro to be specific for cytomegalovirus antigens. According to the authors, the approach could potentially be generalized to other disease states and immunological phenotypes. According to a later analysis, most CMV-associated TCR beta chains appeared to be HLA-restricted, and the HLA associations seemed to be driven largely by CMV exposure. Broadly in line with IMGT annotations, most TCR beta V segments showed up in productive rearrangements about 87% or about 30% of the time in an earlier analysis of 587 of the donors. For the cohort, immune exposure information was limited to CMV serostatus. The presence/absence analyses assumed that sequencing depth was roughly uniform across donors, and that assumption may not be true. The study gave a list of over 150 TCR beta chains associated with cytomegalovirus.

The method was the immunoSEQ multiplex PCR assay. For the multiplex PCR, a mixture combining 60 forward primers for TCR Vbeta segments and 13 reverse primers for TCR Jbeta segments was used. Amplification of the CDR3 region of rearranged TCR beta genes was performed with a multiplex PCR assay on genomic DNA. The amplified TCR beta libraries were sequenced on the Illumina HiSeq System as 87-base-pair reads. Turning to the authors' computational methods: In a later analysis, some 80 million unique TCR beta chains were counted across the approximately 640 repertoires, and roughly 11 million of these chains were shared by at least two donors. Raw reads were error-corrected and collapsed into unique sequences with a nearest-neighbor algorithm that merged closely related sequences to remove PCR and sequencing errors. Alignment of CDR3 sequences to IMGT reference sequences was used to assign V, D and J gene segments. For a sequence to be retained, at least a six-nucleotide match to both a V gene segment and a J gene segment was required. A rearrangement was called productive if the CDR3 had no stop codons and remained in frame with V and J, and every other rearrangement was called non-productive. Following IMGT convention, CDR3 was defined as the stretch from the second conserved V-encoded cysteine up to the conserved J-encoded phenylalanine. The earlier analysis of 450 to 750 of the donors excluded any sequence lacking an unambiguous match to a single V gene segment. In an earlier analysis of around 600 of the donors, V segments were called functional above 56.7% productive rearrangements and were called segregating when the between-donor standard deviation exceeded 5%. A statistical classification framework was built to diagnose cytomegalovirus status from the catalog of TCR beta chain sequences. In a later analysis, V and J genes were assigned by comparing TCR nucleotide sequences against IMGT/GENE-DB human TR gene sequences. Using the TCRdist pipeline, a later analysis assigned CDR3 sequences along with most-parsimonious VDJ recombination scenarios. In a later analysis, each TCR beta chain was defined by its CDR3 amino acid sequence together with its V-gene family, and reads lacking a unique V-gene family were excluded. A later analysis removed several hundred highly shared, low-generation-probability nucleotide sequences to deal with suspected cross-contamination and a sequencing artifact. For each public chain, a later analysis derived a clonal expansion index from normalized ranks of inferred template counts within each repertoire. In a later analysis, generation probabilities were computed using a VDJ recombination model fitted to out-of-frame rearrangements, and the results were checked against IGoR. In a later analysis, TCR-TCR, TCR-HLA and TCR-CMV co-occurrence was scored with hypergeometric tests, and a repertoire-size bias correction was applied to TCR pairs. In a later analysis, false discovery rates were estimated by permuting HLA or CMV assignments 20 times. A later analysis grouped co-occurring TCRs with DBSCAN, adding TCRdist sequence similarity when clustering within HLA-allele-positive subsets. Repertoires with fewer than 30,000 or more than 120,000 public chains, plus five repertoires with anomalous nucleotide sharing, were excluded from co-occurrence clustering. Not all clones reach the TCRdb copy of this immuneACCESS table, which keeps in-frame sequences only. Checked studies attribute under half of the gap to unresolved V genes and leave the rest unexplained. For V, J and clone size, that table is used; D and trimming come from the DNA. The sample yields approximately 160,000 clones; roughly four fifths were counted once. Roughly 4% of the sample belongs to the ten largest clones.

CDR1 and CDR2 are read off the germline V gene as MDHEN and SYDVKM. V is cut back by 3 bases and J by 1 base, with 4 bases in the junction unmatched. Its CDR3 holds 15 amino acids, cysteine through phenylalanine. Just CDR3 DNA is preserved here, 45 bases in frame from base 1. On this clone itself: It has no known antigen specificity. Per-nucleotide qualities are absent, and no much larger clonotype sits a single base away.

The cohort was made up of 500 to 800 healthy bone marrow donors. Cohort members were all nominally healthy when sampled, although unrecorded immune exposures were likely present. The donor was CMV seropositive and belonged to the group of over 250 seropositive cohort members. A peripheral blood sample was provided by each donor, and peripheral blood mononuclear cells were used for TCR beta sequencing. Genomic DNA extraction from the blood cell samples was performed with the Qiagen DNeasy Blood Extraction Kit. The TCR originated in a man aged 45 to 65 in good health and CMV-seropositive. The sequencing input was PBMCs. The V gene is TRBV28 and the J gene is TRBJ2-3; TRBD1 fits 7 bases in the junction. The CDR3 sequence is CASSFEQGGTDTQYF. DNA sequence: TGTGCCAGCAGTTTCGAGCAGGGGGGCACAGATACGCAGTATTTT.